The 4 T cell receptor beta chains below all came from one sample that was sequenced in a study of T cells in localized non-small cell lung cancer. The method was immunoSEQ multiplex PCR; TCRdb's version includes in-frame clones alone and lacks a portion of them. The data hold roughly 34,000 clones, with 78% observed a single time. The input for sequencing was peripheral blood, taken before any cancer treatment. These receptor sequences come from a male donor at least 60 years old with stage II squamous cell lung carcinoma.

This chain joins TRBV10-3 and TRBJ2-5, with D unclear. V lost 5 bases to trimming and J lost 5 bases, with 9 bases between them. CDR3 length: 12 amino acids. Germline values: CDR1 ENHRY, CDR2 SYGVKD. The CDR3 bases are TGTGCCATCAGTAATGGTTGGGAGACCCAGTACTTC. As protein: CAISNGWETQYF.

In this sample, this clone turned up a few times. The chain uses TRBV29-1 and TRBJ2-3, with 8 bases identical to TRBD2. The V and J ends lost 6 bases and 4 bases, in that order; junction bases with no gene match: 6. The germline CDR1 and CDR2 sequences are SQVTM and ANQGSEA. This CDR3 region has 13 residues. In nucleotides, the CDR3 is TGCAGCGTCCGGGAGGGCTCCGCAGATACGCAGTATTTT. This gives the protein CSVREGSADTQYF.

This clone was picked up a small number of times. The rearrangement uses TRBV2 and TRBJ1-5; no clear D gene. From germline, CDR1 is SNHLY and CDR2 FYNNEI. V dropped 7 bases and J dropped 4 bases, with 11 bases sitting between them. The CDR3 contains 13 residues. The CDR3, as DNA: TGTGCCAGCATGCAAGTAGAAAATCAGCCCCAGCATTTT. Translating it yields CASMQVENQPQHF. Full variable domain (remainder filled in from reference TRBV2 and TRBJ1-5): EPEVTQTPSHQVTQMGQEVILRCVPISNHLYFYWYRQILGQKVEFLVSFYNNEISEKSEIFDDQFSVERPDGSNFTLKIRSTKLEDSAMYFCASMQVENQPQHFGDGTRLSIL.

V is TRBV18 and J is TRBJ1-1, with D possibly matching TRBD1 (6 bases). This CDR3 is built from 14 residues. CDR1 KGHSH and CDR2 LQKENI come from the germline V gene. Trimming took 4 bases from V and 0 from J, leaving 9 bases between them. This CDR3 is CASSQGGMNTEAFF. CDR3 coding DNA: TGTGCCAGCTCACAGGGGGGGATGAACACTGAAGCTTTCTTT. Based on the CDR3 plus reference TRBV18 and TRBJ1-1, the full variable domain is NAGVMQNPRHLVRRRGQEARLRCSPMKGHSHVYWYRQLPEEGLKFMVYLQKENIIDESGMPKERFSAEFPKEGPSILRIQQVVRGDSAAYFCASSQGGMNTEAFFGQGTRLTVV.